The 19 T cell receptor beta chains in this list originate from one sample, sequenced in a study of cytomegalovirus exposure and HLA in healthy donors. Some clones are missing from TCRdb's copy, which holds only in-frame ones; the method was immunoSEQ multiplex PCR. In the table there are under 200,000 clones, roughly 89% of which are singletons. The sequencing sample was made of PBMCs. These receptor sequences come from a man between 18 and 29 years old in good health and CMV-seropositive.

V is TRBV6-5 and J is TRBJ1-3; D perhaps matches TRBD1 (6 bases). The CDR3 has 14 amino acids. CDR1 MNHEY and CDR2 SVGAGI come from the germline V gene. The germline V and J ends were trimmed by 6 bases and 0 bases, with 9 bases remaining between them. The chain's CDR3 is CASSLQGSGNTIYF. The DNA of the CDR3 is TGTGCCAGCAGCCTACAGGGCTCTGGAAACACCATATATTTT.

The rearrangement links TRBV5-1 to TRBJ2-7; D perhaps matches TRBD1 (5 bases). The germline CDR1 and CDR2 sequences are SGHRS and YFSETQ. Trimming cost V 0 bases and J 5 bases, with 12 bases left between them. The CDR3 has 14 amino acids. This CDR3 reads CASSLDSGFNEQYF. The DNA for the CDR3 is TGCGCCAGCAGCTTGGATTCAGGGTTTAACGAGCAGTACTTC.

The V and J genes are TRBV5-4 and TRBJ2-5; D might be TRBD1 (6 bases). The CDR3 consists of 12 residues. The germline V gene encodes CDR1 SGHNT and CDR2 YYREEE (reference sequence). V was clipped by 6 bases and J by 2 bases, with 8 bases between them. CDR3 in DNA: TGTGCCAGCACAGACAGGCAAGAGACCCAGTACTTC. It specifies CASTDRQETQYF.

The CDR3 sequence: CASSAGDSTDTQYF. The CDR3 nucleotides are TGCGCCAGCAGCGCGGGAGATAGCACAGATACGCAGTATTTT. The chain employs TRBV5-1 and TRBJ2-3; TRBD2 matches at 7 bases. V was pared by 4 bases and J by 0 bases, with 2 bases of the junction left unmatched. The CDR3 spans 14 residues. CDR1 and CDR2 from the germline V gene are SGHRS and YFSETQ.

The V and J genes are TRBV11-3 and TRBJ2-5, with TRBD1 matching over 7 bases. V was pared by 3 bases and J by 3 bases, with 7 bases of the junction left unmatched. This CDR3 has 15 amino acids. CDR1 and CDR2 (germline): SGHNT, YENEEA. The CDR3 nucleotides read TGTGCCAGCAGCTTGCTCTGGGACAGAGAAGAGACCCAGTACTTC. Translated, it gives CASSLLWDREETQYF.

V and J are TRBV10-3 and TRBJ1-5, with D unresolved. V was clipped by 8 bases and J by 4 bases, with 15 bases between them. Germline assignment: CDR1 ENHRY and CDR2 SYGVKD. CDR3 length: 14 residues. The CDR3, as DNA: TGTGCCATCTCTGACACTCACTCGAATCAGCCCCAGCATTTT. Amino acid sequence: CAISDTHSNQPQHF.

This clone was seen more than once but under ten times. The rearrangement joins TRBV2 to TRBJ1-5; tentative D call: TRBD1 (5 bases). Germline V gene data show CDR1 as SNHLY and CDR2 as FYNNEI. V dropped 3 bases and J dropped 6 bases, with 15 bases sitting between them. The CDR3 covers 15 residues. CDR3 sequence: CASSDLASRGQPQHF. For the CDR3, the DNA is TGTGCCAGCAGTGACTTGGCATCTAGGGGTCAGCCCCAGCATTTT.

The gene calls are TRBV7-3 and TRBJ2-3, with 7 bases matching TRBD1. The germline gives CDR1 SGHTA, CDR2 FQGTGA. This CDR3 is built from 14 residues. The V gene end was trimmed by 7 bases and the J gene end by 2 bases; junction bases not matched to a gene: 6. The CDR3 DNA reads TGTGCCAGCAACTCCGGGACAGTCACAGATACGCAGTATTTT. This codes for CASNSGTVTDTQYF.

The CDR3 DNA reads as TGTGCCAGCAGGGCCGGGACAGGGAACTACGAGCAGTACTTC. Translation gives CASRAGTGNYEQYF. The chain couples TRBV6-1 to TRBJ2-7; 9 bases map to TRBD1. The CDR3 sequence is 14 residues long. The V gene's germline CDR1 is MNHNS and CDR2 SASEGT. V trimming: 6 bases; J trimming: 3 bases; junction bases outside the gene matches: 6.

The rearrangement uses TRBV19 and TRBJ2-1, with 7 bases fitting TRBD2. Germline loops: CDR1 LNHDA, CDR2 SQIVND (reference sequence). V was clipped by 9 bases and J by 3 bases; unmatched bases: 8. The CDR3 consists of 14 residues. In DNA, the CDR3 is TGTGCCAGCCAGGGAGGGGCCGGCTACAATGAGCAGTTCTTC. Residues: CASQGGAGYNEQFF. Filled out from reference TRBV19 and TRBJ2-1, the complete variable domain reads DGGITQSPKYLFRKEGQNVTLSCEQNLNHDAMYWYRQDPGQGLRLIYYSQIVNDFQKGDIAEGYSVSREKKESFPLTVTSAQKNPTAFYLCASQGGAGYNEQFFGPGTRLTVL.

This clone appeared once. The rearrangement joins TRBV10-3 to TRBJ2-1; D possibly corresponds to TRBD2 (6 bases). The CDR3 consists of 15 residues. With 5 bases removed from V and 2 bases from J, the gap between germline ends came to 13 bases. The V gene's germline CDR1 is ENHRY and CDR2 SYGVKD. CDR3 residues: CAISLSGGPYNEQFF. The CDR3 region has the DNA TGTGCCATCAGTCTTAGCGGAGGTCCCTACAATGAGCAGTTCTTC.

The rearrangement uses TRBV13 and TRBJ2-1; 8 positions match TRBD2. V was pared by 6 bases and J by 5 bases, with 9 bases of the junction left unmatched. There are 15 residues in the CDR3. Per the germline V gene, CDR1 is PRHDT and CDR2 is FYEKMQ (reference sequence). CDR3: CASRPELAAHNEQFF. The CDR3 DNA reads TGTGCCAGCAGACCTGAACTAGCGGCCCACAATGAGCAGTTCTTC.

The chain's CDR3 is CASSLGPSGSSFYEQYF. As DNA, the CDR3 is TGCGCCAGCAGCTTGGGGCCTAGCGGGAGCAGTTTCTACGAGCAGTACTTC. This sequence joins TRBV5-1 and TRBJ2-7, with 10 bases matching TRBD2. The CDR3 runs 17 residues. The germline V gene encodes CDR1 SGHRS and CDR2 YFSETQ. With V trimmed by 0 bases and J by 3 bases, 9 bases remained unmatched.

The chain has TRBV6-1 and TRBJ2-3; D ambiguous. The CDR3 runs to 13 residues. V gave up 6 bases and J gave up 2 bases, with 9 bases separating them. Germline-derived CDR1 and CDR2 are MNHNS and SASEGT. CDR3 loop: CASSELPTDTQYF. The CDR3 region has the DNA TGTGCCAGCAGCGAACTACCCACAGATACGCAGTATTTT.

This chain links TRBV4-2 with TRBJ2-3; TRBD2 matches at 8 bases. The CDR3 contains 17 residues. The trim removed 1 base at V and 5 bases at J, leaving 11 bases unmatched. Germline loops: CDR1 LGHNA, CDR2 YNFKEQ. Here the CDR3 DNA reads TGTGCCAGCAGCCAAGGGGGGAGCGGGAGTCTTGAAGATACGCAGTATTTT. Protein: CASSQGGSGSLEDTQYF.

The CDR3 loop reads CASSVRVATNEKLFF. The CDR3 bases are TGTGCCAGTAGCGTGAGGGTCGCAACTAATGAAAAACTGTTTTTT. The V gene is TRBV19, the J gene TRBJ1-4; D is ambiguous. Germline loops: CDR1 LNHDA, CDR2 SQIVND (reference sequence). The CDR3 contains 15 residues. The V and J ends lost 6 bases and 0 bases respectively, with 11 bases between them.

The gene calls are TRBV4-1 and TRBJ1-1; D perhaps matches TRBD1 (6 bases). With 4 bases removed from V and 0 bases from J, the gap between germline ends came to 15 bases. The CDR3 sequence is 16 residues long. Germline V gene data show CDR1 as MGHRA and CDR2 as YSYEKL. CDR3 region: CASSLNGAGVNTEAFF. CDR3 DNA: TGCGCCAGCAGCCTCAACGGGGCAGGGGTGAACACTGAAGCTTTCTTT.

The J gene is TRBJ2-7, the V gene TRBV2, with D possibly being TRBD1 (6 bases). Germline-derived CDR1 and CDR2 are SNHLY and FYNNEI. The CDR3 is 12 residues long. V lost 6 bases and J 6 bases, leaving 12 bases between the germline ends. The chain's CDR3 is CASRVARGEQYF. The CDR3 DNA reads TGTGCCAGCAGAGTGGCCAGGGGCGAGCAGTACTTC.

The chain joins TRBV19 to TRBJ1-5; D ambiguous. CDR1 is LNHDA and CDR2 is SQIVND in the germline V gene (reference sequence). The V gene lost 8 bases and the J gene lost 1 base, with 15 bases spanning the gap. This CDR3 comprises 15 residues. CDR3 nucleotides: TGTGCCAGTCTAGGGAGGTATGACAGCAATCAGCCCCAGCATTTT. Translation gives CASLGRYDSNQPQHF.